This T cell receptor (beta chain) was documented in a study of blood T cell repertoires in COVID-19. Overall study: The origin of the acute and convalescent COVID-19 samples was the United States, Italy and Spain.

Individuals aged about 18 to 100 years were recruited from 24 US areas. Donors were grouped by their self-reported clinical history. Each recovered donor of Cohort 3 presented with two negative PCRs, clearance, or symptom resolution. V was cut by 1 base and J by 2 bases, with 17 bases left in between. The CDR3 extends over 17 amino acids. From germline, CDR1 is KGHDR and CDR2 SFDVKD. TCRdb's table, derived via immunoSEQ multiplex PCR, lists solely in-frame clones and lacks some. The sample yields roughly 160,000 clones, roughly 87% seen once. Source material: PBMCs or T cells enriched from blood (not recorded which). This TCR came from a man aged 50-59 years who had recovered from COVID-19. The chain recombines TRBV24-1 with TRBJ2-7, with D perhaps matching TRBD1 (6 bases). The CDR3: CATSDLNPTGKPYEQYF. The DNA of the CDR3 is TGTGCCACCAGTGATTTAAACCCAACAGGGAAACCCTACGAGCAGTACTTC.